This T cell receptor (beta chain) was sequenced in a study of T-cell memory formation after mild COVID-19 (dated by TCRdb to the early 2020s). In the study overall: TCR sequence clusters from the two donors were largely donor specific. T-cell clones expanding and contracting after mild COVID-19 in two donors were tracked by longitudinal TCRalpha and TCRbeta repertoire sequencing. Two young, previously healthy adult volunteers, one female and one male, were included in the cohort.

CDR1 and CDR2, per the germline V gene, are MNHEY and SVGAGI. V lost 0 bases and J lost 4 bases; the stretch between them is 9 bases long. Its CDR3 holds 14 amino acids, cysteine through phenylalanine. The DNA shown is the 42-base CDR3, in frame from base 1. The full study reports these points: The detection of some responding clones in pre-infection memory suggests that pre-existing cross-reactive memory T cells joined the SARS-CoV-2 response. Contracting CD4+ clones turned up mainly in the CM and EM memory subsets, whereas EMRA was where CD8+ clones were enriched. Clones that contracted from day 15 to 85 showed balanced CD4/CD8 phenotypes, whereas a second wave of clones that expanded from day 15 to 37 leaned towards CD4+. Whether the second-wave clones peaking on day 37 were SARS-CoV-2 specific was not confirmed. Only a couple of mild cases were covered in the study, and larger cohorts including severe cases with pre-infection samples were considered necessary.

TCRdb shows the sequencer as Illumina NovaSeq 6000. TCRalpha and TCRbeta cDNA libraries were constructed by 5'RACE with constant-segment primers, with sample barcodes and unique molecular identifiers being introduced. RNA was extracted from every sample with Trizol reagent. Amplification of the libraries took two PCR steps, and the second step added a second sample barcode plus Illumina TruSeq adapters. Sequencing of the libraries was done on an Illumina NovaSeq, producing 2 x 150 bp paired-end reads. In the source study's methods: The reads were demultiplexed and collapsed into UMI-guided consensus sequences using migec v1.2.7. Using mixcr v2.1.11, UMI consensuses were aligned to TRA and TRB V and J templates and then assembled into clonotypes. A clonotype was counted as expanded or contracted only if both edgeR and NoisET called the change significant, with noise models trained on biological replicates. For edgeR calls, the thresholds were a false discovery rate-adjusted p below 0.01 and a log2 fold-change of 1. As an exploratory analysis of dynamics, max-normalized trajectories of the 1000 most abundant clonotypes were examined with PCA combined with hierarchical clustering. Separately sequenced CD4+ and CD8+ repertoires were used to assign the CD4 or CD8 phenotype of responding clones. TCRdb ran its own pipeline on the public reads, namely fastp trimming at Q25 and MiXCR clone calling, and kept in-frame beta chains. Records with the same CDR3 protein are collapsed into one entry carrying the most frequent genes and DNA. In this record, the V and J calls reflect TCRdb's handling and not the investigators' own analysis. The sample table records about 150,000 distinct CDR3 sequences; 6% to 7% of these occur just once. The top ten clonotypes cover just over 2% of the sample.

This clonotype was seen a few times. This receptor's antigen is unknown. No much larger clonotype is one base removed from it; base qualities were not supplied. Ficoll-Paque density gradient centrifugation was used to isolate PBMCs. This TCR came from an adult woman who had mild COVID-19 (a few samples of this study predate the infection). The sample titles of this study are shuffled in the database, so cell type and time point are left out; the donor was told from shared clones. The sequence joins TRBV6-5 to TRBJ1-2; TRBD1 is a weak D gene call, 5 bases matching. Sequencing used PBMCs or a T cell subset sorted from them (not recorded which). CDR3 sequence: CASSYSSGGYGYTF. The nucleotide sequence is TGTGCCAGCAGTTACTCGTCGGGGGGCTATGGCTACACCTTC.